The sequence of this TCR beta chain was determined in a study of blood T cells in healthy people across ages. For the second PCR, which ran for 7 to 11 cycles, a sample-barcoded 5' primer and a J-beta primer mix were used. TCRdb re-derived calls from the 5' RACE reads in MiXCR, one entry per CDR3 protein. This sample has some 690,000 distinct CDR3 sequences, with 20% to 25% found just once. V was pared by 7 bases and J by 11 bases, with 3 bases of the junction left unmatched. Per germline, CDR1 SQVTM and CDR2 ANQGSEA. This CDR3 has 11 amino acids. This clonotype occurred a few times. The rearrangement links TRBV29-1 to TRBJ2-3; 13 bases agree with TRBD2. The sample taken for sequencing was blood. The sequence derives from a man between 65 and 80 years old in good health. The CDR3 DNA reads as TGCAGCGGCCGGACTAGCGGGGGGCAGTATTTT. Protein product: CSGRTSGGQYF.